This TCR beta chain stems from a study of T cell responses to AZD1222 COVID-19 vaccine. Overall study results and limits: Only a handful of AZD1222 recipients tested seropositive at baseline. Samples come after the peak T cell response, not at day 14. Clonal diversity may have been underestimated, and the donors were mostly white British, with more females than males. Increased Spike-specific TCR breadth and depth were observed after two AZD1222 doses.

The V segment lost 0 bases and the J segment 4 bases; nucleotides outside the gene matches: 4. Per germline, CDR1 MNHEY and CDR2 SMNVEV (reference sequence). The CDR3 spans 16 residues. In regard to this clone: Antigen specificity is unknown.

Measured with immunoSEQ multiplex PCR; TCRdb has only the in-frame clones, and not every one. This table holds 100,000 to 150,000 clones, more than 80% found once. This chain uses TRBV27 with TRBJ2-1; 9 nucleotides match TRBD2. This sequence originates from an adult in good health. Specimen: peripheral blood, collected on day 0 of AZD1222 vaccination. The CDR3 sequence is CASSLSSGGSYNEQFF. For the CDR3, the DNA is TGTGCCAGCAGTTTATCAAGCGGGGGGTCATACAATGAGCAGTTCTTC.